These 23 T cell receptor beta chains share one sample of origin, sequenced in a study of blood T cell repertoires in COVID-19. The data were produced by immunoSEQ multiplex PCR, yet TCRdb's version contains in-frame clones alone and is incomplete. The sample yields about 230,000 clones, approximately 89% seen once. The sequencing input was PBMCs or T cells enriched from blood (not recorded which). The receptors originated from a middle-aged woman with acute COVID-19.

The J gene is TRBJ2-7, the V gene TRBV5-5; 7 bases match TRBD1. Trimming took 0 bases from V and 4 from J; bases not matched to a gene: 10. The CDR3 is 16 amino acids. Looked up from germline, CDR1 is SGHKS and CDR2 is YYEKEE (reference sequence). The CDR3 nucleotides read TGTGCCAGCAGCTTGGGCTGGCAGGGGGTAAAGTACGAGCAGTACTTC. As protein: CASSLGWQGVKYEQYF.

The rearrangement joins TRBV5-6 to TRBJ1-2; tentatively, D is TRBD1 (6 bases). This CDR3 region has 14 residues. V lost 2 bases and J 6 bases, leaving 14 bases between the germline ends. CDR1 is SGHDT and CDR2 is YYEEEE in the germline V gene. As DNA, the CDR3 is TGTGCCAGCAGCTTCAAACAGGGAAGGAATGGCTACACCTTC. Amino acid sequence: CASSFKQGRNGYTF.

This chain joins TRBV6-2 or TRBV6-3 and TRBJ2-2; TRBD2 matches 10 bases. This CDR3 has 18 residues. Trimming cost V 0 bases and J 3 bases; bases outside gene matches: 7. Germline loops: CDR1 MNHEY, CDR2 SVGEGT. The CDR3 reads CASSYSPSGGIYTGELFF. DNA for the CDR3: TGTGCCAGCAGTTACTCGCCTAGCGGGGGTATATACACCGGGGAGCTGTTTTTT.

V gene TRBV7-9 combines with J gene TRBJ2-2; TRBD2 matches at 14 bases. V gave up 3 bases and J gave up 5 bases; unmatched junction bases: 2. The germline CDR1 and CDR2 sequences are SEHNR and FQNEAQ (reference sequence). This CDR3 contains 16 residues. The CDR3 reads CASSFGTSGGTGELFF. The DNA of the CDR3 is TGTGCCAGCAGCTTCGGGACTAGCGGGGGAACCGGGGAGCTGTTTTTT.

The chain uses TRBV29-1 and TRBJ1-3; D is uncertain. Trimming cost V 6 bases and J 0 bases, with 18 bases left between them. Germline CDR1 and CDR2: SQVTM and ANQGSEA. This CDR3 is built from 16 residues. CDR3 DNA: TGCAGCGTCCGGGATGGAGGGAGCAACTCTGGAAACACCATATATTTT. Translation gives CSVRDGGSNSGNTIYF.

Remarks on this clone: This sample includes further DNA sequences coding for the same CDR3. The V gene is TRBV7-2, the J gene TRBJ1-4; 7 nucleotides match TRBD1. With 1 base clipped from V and 5 bases from J, the junction kept 4 bases outside the gene matches. This CDR3 region has 15 residues. Germline V gene data show CDR1 as SGHTA and CDR2 as FQGNSA. The CDR3 DNA reads TGTGCCAGCAGCTTAGACAGGGGCAGAAATGAAAAACTGTTTTTT. Translated, it gives CASSLDRGRNEKLFF. The whole variable domain, filled in from reference TRBV7-2 and TRBJ1-4, reads GAGVSQSPSNKVTEKGKDVELRCDPISGHTALYWYRQSLGQGLEFLIYFQGNSAPDKSGLPSDRFSAERTGGSVSTLTIQRTQQEDSAVYLCASSLDRGRNEKLFFGSGTQLSVL.

The chain's CDR3 is CASSSMDRGISAFF. The CDR3 DNA reads TGCGCCAGCAGCTCGATGGACAGGGGGATTTCAGCTTTCTTT. The chain is built from TRBV5-1 and TRBJ1-1, with 10 bases that match TRBD1. Germline V CDR1 and CDR2: SGHRS, YFSETQ. Unmatched junction bases numbered 9, after V lost 3 bases and J lost 10 bases. The CDR3 runs to 14 residues.

The rearrangement joins TRBV29-1 to TRBJ2-2; 9 bases match TRBD1. Per germline, CDR1 SQVTM and CDR2 ANQGSEA. The CDR3 totals 18 residues. V gave up 6 bases and J gave up 1 base; unmatched junction bases: 15. For the CDR3, the DNA is TGCAGCGTCGTTGTGGGGGTTCGGGGACAGGGGAACACCGGGGAGCTGTTTTTT. Its protein product is CSVVVGVRGQGNTGELFF.

This clone occurred a few times. The gene calls are TRBV7-6 and TRBJ1-1; no reliable D call. Trimming removed 5 bases from V and 5 bases from J, with 12 bases in between. Germline CDR1 is SGHVS and CDR2 is FNYEAQ. The CDR3 loop spans 13 amino acids. The CDR3 DNA sequence: TGTGCCAGCAGCCCCTTCGGGGAGACTGAAGCTTTCTTT. It yields the protein CASSPFGETEAFF.

V usage is TRBV10-3 and J usage is TRBJ1-2; a weak D match, TRBD1 (6 bases). Trimming left V 3 bases short and J 7 bases short, with 9 bases between. This CDR3 contains 12 residues. The germline gives CDR1 ENHRY, CDR2 SYGVKD. This CDR3 reads CAISDYRVGYTF. The CDR3 DNA is TGTGCCATCAGTGACTACAGGGTTGGCTACACCTTC.

The rearrangement links TRBV6-5 to TRBJ1-2; 12 bases are shared with TRBD1. The CDR3 is 15 residues long. Germline assignment: CDR1 MNHEY and CDR2 SVGAGI. With V trimmed by 2 bases and J by 6 bases, 4 bases remained unmatched. CDR3 protein: CASSYRDRGLDGYTF. The CDR3 DNA reads TGTGCCAGCAGTTACAGGGACAGGGGGCTTGATGGCTACACCTTC.

The CDR3 sequence is CASSEGQLNTIYF. For the CDR3, the DNA is TGCGCCAGCAGCGAGGGACAGTTAAACACCATATATTTT. The chain combines TRBV5-1 with TRBJ1-3, with 7 bases lining up with TRBD1. The germline V gene has CDR1 SGHRS and CDR2 YFSETQ. The CDR3 loop spans 13 amino acids. After removal of 4 bases from V and 6 bases from J, the junction contained 4 bases not matched to a gene. Supplemented by reference TRBV5-1 and TRBJ1-3, the full variable domain reads KAGVTQTPRYLIKTRGQQVTLSCSPISGHRSVSWYQQTPGQGLQFLFEYFSETQRNKGNFPGRFSGRQFSNSRSEMNVSTLELGDSALYLCASSEGQLNTIYFGEGSWLTVV.

This clone has only one observation. The chain carries TRBV7-9 and TRBJ1-2, with D possibly matching TRBD1 (5 bases). Germline V lookup: CDR1 SEHNR, CDR2 FQNEAQ (reference sequence). V dropped 5 bases and J dropped 0 bases, with 10 bases sitting between them. The CDR3 length is 14 residues. The CDR3 loop is CASSGQITNYGYTF. The CDR3 DNA follows: TGTGCCAGCAGCGGACAAATAACTAACTATGGCTACACCTTC. Drawing the rest from reference TRBV7-9 and TRBJ1-2, the complete variable domain is DTGVSQNPRHKITKRGQNVTFRCDPISEHNRLYWYRQTLGQGPEFLTYFQNEAQLEKSRLLSDRFSAERPKGSFSTLEIQRTEQGDSAMYLCASSGQITNYGYTFGSGTRLTVV.

The gene calls are TRBV24-1 and TRBJ2-7; 7 bases are shared with TRBD1. The ends lost 4 bases at V and 3 bases at J; junction bases unmatched: 11. There are 16 residues in the CDR3. CDR1 is KGHDR, CDR2 SFDVKD, per germline. The CDR3 is CATSEIVGDRLYEQYF. The CDR3 coding sequence is TGTGCCACCAGTGAAATTGTAGGGGACAGACTCTACGAGCAGTACTTC.

The chain recombines TRBV18 with TRBJ2-1, with 10 bases lining up with TRBD2. V lost 5 bases to trimming and J lost 3 bases; unmatched junction nucleotides: 7. The CDR3 is made up of 16 amino acids. Germline values: CDR1 KGHSH, CDR2 LQKENI. The CDR3 here is CASSAFSGRHYNEQFF. The CDR3 DNA is TGTGCCAGCTCAGCTTTTAGCGGGAGGCACTACAATGAGCAGTTCTTC. The full variable domain, completed using reference TRBV18 and TRBJ2-1, is NAGVMQNPRHLVRRRGQEARLRCSPMKGHSHVYWYRQLPEEGLKFMVYLQKENIIDESGMPKERFSAEFPKEGPSILRIQQVVRGDSAAYFCASSAFSGRHYNEQFFGPGTRLTVL.

This chain links TRBV2 with TRBJ2-1, with D possibly being TRBD2 (5 bases). The CDR3 totals 14 residues. Germline V lookup: CDR1 SNHLY, CDR2 FYNNEI. Trimming cost V 7 bases and J 0 bases, with 10 bases left between them. CDR3 region: CASTRGSSYNEQFF. The CDR3 coding sequence is TGTGCCAGCACCCGGGGAAGCTCCTACAATGAGCAGTTCTTC.

J is TRBJ2-5 and V is TRBV6-5; 9 positions agree with TRBD2. CDR1 is MNHEY, CDR2 SVGAGI, per germline. The CDR3 totals 15 residues. J gave up 3 bases and V 5 bases, and 7 bases lay outside the gene matches. As DNA, the CDR3 is TGTGCCAGCAGTAAAAGACTAGCGGATGAAGAGACCCAGTACTTC. Translated, it gives CASSKRLADEETQYF.

CDR3 coding DNA: TGTGCCAGCAGCGCCGTTGGGGGACTCTATGGCTACACCTTC. Amino acids: CASSAVGGLYGYTF. This chain connects TRBV21-1 to TRBJ1-2. TRBV21-1 is a pseudogene locus. The CDR3 has 14 amino acids.

The V gene is TRBV5-4, the J gene TRBJ1-2, with D possibly matching TRBD1 (6 bases). CDR1 is SGHNT and CDR2 is YYREEE in the germline V gene (reference sequence). CDR3 length equals 16 residues. V was cut by 0 bases and J by 2 bases, with 14 bases left in between. CDR3 loop: CASSLGGRGVNYGYTF. The CDR3 coding sequence is TGTGCCAGCAGCTTGGGGGGCAGGGGAGTAAACTATGGCTACACCTTC.

The chain combines TRBV19 with TRBJ1-1; tentatively, D is TRBD1 (5 bases). Germline V lookup: CDR1 LNHDA, CDR2 SQIVND (reference sequence). CDR3 length: 13 residues. With 6 bases removed from V and 1 base from J, the gap between germline ends came to 9 bases. The CDR3 reads CASRGGGNTEAFF. As DNA, the CDR3 is TGTGCCAGTAGGGGCGGGGGGAACACTGAAGCTTTCTTT.

The chain combines TRBV7-2 with TRBJ1-6; D is unclear. This CDR3 has 15 amino acids. CDR1 is SGHTA and CDR2 is FQGNSA in the germline V gene. Trimming stripped 1 base from V and 7 bases from J, with 11 bases between. The CDR3: CASSLVLGTNSPLHF. The DNA of the CDR3 is TGTGCCAGCAGCTTAGTTCTGGGCACCAATTCACCCCTCCACTTT.

Concerning this clone itself: This sample also contains other DNA sequences that code for the same CDR3. The rearrangement joins TRBV29-1 to TRBJ1-1; 7 nucleotides align to TRBD1. CDR3 length: 12 residues. Per germline, CDR1 SQVTM and CDR2 ANQGSEA. Trimming took 6 bases from V and 1 from J; bases not matched to a gene: 2. The CDR3 DNA follows: TGCAGCGTCAGACAGGGGAACACTGAAGCTTTCTTT. It yields the protein CSVRQGNTEAFF.

This clone was observed once. This rearrangement joins TRBV7-2 to TRBJ2-3; D unclear. V was pared by 3 bases and J by 3 bases, with 7 bases between. Germline CDR1 is SGHTA and CDR2 is FQGNSA. The CDR3 has 13 residues. The CDR3 nucleotides read TGTGCCAGCAGCTTTTTCGGTACAGATACGCAGTATTTT. Its protein product is CASSFFGTDTQYF.